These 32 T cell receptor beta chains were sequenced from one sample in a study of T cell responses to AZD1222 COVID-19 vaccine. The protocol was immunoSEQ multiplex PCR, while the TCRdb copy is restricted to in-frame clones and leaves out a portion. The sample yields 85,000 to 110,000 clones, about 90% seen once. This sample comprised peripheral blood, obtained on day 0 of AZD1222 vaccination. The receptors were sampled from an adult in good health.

Written as DNA, the CDR3 is TGTGCCAGCAGCGTAGAAGGGTCGGTGAATGAGCAGTTCTTC. Its protein product is CASSVEGSVNEQFF. This chain uses TRBV9 with TRBJ2-1; D is uncertain. The germline V and J ends were trimmed by 0 bases and 7 bases, with 11 bases remaining between them. CDR1 and CDR2 from the germline V gene are SGDLS and YYNGEE. The CDR3 has 14 amino acids.

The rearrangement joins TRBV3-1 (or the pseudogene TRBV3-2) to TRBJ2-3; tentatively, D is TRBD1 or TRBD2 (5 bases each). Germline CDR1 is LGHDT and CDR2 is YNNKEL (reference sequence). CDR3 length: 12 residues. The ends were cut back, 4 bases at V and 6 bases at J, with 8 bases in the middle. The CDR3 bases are TGTGCCAGCAGCCGGGGGTCGGATACGCAGTATTTT. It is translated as CASSRGSDTQYF.

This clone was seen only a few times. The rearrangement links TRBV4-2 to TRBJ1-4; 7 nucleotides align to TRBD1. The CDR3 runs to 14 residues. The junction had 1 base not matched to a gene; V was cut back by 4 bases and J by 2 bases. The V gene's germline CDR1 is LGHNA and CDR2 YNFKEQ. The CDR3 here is CASSRRGTNEKLFF. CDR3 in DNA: TGTGCCAGCAGCCGCAGGGGGACTAATGAAAAACTGTTTTTT.

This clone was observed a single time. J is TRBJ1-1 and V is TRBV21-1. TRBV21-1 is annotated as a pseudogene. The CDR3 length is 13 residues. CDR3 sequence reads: CASIRDVGYEAFF. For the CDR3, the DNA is TGTGCCAGCATCCGGGACGTCGGTTATGAAGCTTTCTTT.

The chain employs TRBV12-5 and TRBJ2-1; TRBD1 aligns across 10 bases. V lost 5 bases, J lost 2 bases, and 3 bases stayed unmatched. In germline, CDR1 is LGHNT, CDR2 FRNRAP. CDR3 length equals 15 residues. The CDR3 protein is CASGPGQGAYNEQFF. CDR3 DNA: TGTGCTAGTGGTCCCGGACAGGGGGCCTACAATGAGCAGTTCTTC.

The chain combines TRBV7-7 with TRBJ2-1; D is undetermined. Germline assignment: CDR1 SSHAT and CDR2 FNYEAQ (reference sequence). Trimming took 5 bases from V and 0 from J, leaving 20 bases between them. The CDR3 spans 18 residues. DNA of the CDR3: TGTGCCAGCAGCCCCTACCCGAAAGGATTGGGCTCCTACAATGAGCAGTTCTTC. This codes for CASSPYPKGLGSYNEQFF.

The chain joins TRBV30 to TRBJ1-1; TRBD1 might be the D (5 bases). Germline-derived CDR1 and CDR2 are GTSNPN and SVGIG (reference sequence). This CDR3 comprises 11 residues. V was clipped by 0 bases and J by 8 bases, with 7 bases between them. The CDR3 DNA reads TGTGCCTGGAGTGTACAGGCAGAAGCTTTCTTT. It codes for CAWSVQAEAFF.

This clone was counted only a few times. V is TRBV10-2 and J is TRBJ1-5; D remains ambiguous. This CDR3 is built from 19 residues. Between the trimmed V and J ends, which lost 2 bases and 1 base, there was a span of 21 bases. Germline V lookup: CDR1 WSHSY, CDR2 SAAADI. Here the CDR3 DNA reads TGCGCCAGCAGTGAGGGTGGAGGCAGCCACACTACCAGCAATCAGCCCCAGCATTTT. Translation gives CASSEGGGSHTTSNQPQHF.

CDR3 sequence (DNA): TGTGCCAGCAGCCAAAGACAGGGAGGGTATATGAACTACTACGAGCAGTACTTC. Protein: CASSQRQGGYMNYYEQYF. V and J are TRBV3-1 (or the pseudogene TRBV3-2) and TRBJ2-7; D tentatively reads TRBD1 or TRBD2 (7 bases each). Germline lookup yields CDR1 LGHDT and CDR2 YNNKEL (reference sequence). The CDR3 is made up of 18 amino acids. V shed 2 bases and J shed 3 bases, with 23 bases lying between them.

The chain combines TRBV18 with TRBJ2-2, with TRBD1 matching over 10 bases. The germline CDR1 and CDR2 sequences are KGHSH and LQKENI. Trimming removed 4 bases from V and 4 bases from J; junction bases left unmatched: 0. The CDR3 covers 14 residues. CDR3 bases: TGTGCCAGCTCACGGGACAGGGGCACCGGGGAGCTGTTTTTT. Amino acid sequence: CASSRDRGTGELFF.

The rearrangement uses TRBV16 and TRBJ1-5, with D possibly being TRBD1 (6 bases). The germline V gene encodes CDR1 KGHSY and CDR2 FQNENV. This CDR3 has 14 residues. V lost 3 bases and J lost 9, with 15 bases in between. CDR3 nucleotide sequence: TGTGCCAGCAGCCAGTCAGGGGCCTCTACGCCCCAGCATTTT. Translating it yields CASSQSGASTPQHF.

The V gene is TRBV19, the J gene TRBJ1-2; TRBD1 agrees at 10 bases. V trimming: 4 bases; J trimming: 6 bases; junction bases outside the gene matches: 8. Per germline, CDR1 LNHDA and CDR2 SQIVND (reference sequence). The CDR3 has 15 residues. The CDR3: CASSKGTGDGDGYTF. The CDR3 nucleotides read TGTGCCAGTAGTAAGGGGACAGGGGACGGTGATGGCTACACCTTC.

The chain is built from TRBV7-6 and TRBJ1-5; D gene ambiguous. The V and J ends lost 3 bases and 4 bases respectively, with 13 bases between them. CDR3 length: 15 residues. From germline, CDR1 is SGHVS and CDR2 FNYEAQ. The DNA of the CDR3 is TGTGCCAGCAGCTTGAGGTCGGGGAGGAATCAGCCCCAGCATTTT. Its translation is CASSLRSGRNQPQHF.

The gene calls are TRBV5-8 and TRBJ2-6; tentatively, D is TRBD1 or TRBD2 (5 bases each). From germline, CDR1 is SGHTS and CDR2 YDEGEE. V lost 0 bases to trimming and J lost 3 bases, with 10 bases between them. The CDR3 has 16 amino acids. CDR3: CASSLGGTYGANVLTF. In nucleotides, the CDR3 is TGTGCCAGCAGCTTGGGGGGGACGTATGGGGCCAACGTCCTGACTTTC.

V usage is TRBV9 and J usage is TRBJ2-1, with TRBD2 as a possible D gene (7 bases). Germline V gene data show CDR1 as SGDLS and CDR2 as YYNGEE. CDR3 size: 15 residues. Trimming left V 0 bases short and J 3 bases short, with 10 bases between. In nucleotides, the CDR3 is TGTGCCAGCAGCGTAGAAGGGGGGGACTACAATGAGCAGTTCTTC. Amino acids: CASSVEGGDYNEQFF.

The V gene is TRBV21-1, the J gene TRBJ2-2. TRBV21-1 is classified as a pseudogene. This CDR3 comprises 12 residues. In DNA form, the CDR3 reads TGTGCCAACCTAGGGTTCCCCGGGGAGCTGTTTTTT. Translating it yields CANLGFPGELFF.

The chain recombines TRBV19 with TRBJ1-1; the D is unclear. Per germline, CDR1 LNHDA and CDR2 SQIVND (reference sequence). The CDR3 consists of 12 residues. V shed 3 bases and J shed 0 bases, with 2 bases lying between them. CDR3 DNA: TGTGCCAGTAGTATCGTGAACACTGAAGCTTTCTTT. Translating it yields CASSIVNTEAFF.

The CDR3 DNA is TGTGCCAGCAGGCCTGGGGAGGGGGCCGGCTATGGCTACACCTTC. This translates into CASRPGEGAGYGYTF. The genes are TRBV28 and TRBJ1-2; 7 nucleotides align to TRBD1. This CDR3 spans 15 amino acids. J was trimmed by 4 bases and V by 6 bases; bases with no gene match: 11. The germline V gene encodes CDR1 MDHEN and CDR2 SYDVKM.

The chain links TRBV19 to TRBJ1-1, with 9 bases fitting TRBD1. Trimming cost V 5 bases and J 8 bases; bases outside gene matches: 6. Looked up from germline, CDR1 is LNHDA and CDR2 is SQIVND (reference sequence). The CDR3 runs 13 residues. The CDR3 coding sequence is TGTGCCAGTAGTGCTACAGGGGGCAGGGAAGCTTTCTTT. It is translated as CASSATGGREAFF.

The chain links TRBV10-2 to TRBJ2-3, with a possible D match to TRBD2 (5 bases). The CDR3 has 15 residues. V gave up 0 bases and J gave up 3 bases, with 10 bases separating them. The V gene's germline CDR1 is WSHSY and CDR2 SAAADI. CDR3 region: CASSESTRGTDTQYF. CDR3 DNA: TGCGCCAGCAGTGAGTCGACTCGGGGAACAGATACGCAGTATTTT.

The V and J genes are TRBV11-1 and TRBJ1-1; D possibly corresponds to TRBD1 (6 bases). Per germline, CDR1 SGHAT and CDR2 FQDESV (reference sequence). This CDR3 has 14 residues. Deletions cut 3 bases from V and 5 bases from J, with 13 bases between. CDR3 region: CASSFSGATTEAFF. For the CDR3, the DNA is TGTGCCAGCAGCTTTTCAGGGGCTACGACTGAAGCTTTCTTT.

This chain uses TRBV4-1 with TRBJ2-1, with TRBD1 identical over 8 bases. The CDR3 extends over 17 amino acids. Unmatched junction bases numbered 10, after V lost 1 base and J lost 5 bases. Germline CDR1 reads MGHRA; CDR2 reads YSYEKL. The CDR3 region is CASSQGPRGRLDNEQFF. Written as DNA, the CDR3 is TGCGCCAGCAGCCAAGGCCCCAGGGGGCGGTTGGACAATGAGCAGTTCTTC.

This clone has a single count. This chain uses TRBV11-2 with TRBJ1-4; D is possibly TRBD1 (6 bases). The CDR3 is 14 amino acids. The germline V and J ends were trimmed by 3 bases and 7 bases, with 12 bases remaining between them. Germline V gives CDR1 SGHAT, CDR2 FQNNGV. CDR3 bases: TGTGCCAGCAGCTTTGGACAGTCGGCTGAAAAACTGTTTTTT. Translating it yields CASSFGQSAEKLFF.

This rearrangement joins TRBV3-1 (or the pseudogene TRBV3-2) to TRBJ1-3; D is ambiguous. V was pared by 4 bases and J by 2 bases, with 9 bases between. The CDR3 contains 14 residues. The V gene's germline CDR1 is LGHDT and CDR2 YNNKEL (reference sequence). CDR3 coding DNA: TGTGCCAGCAGCCGCGCCGCAGCTGGAAACACCATATATTTT. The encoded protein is CASSRAAAGNTIYF.

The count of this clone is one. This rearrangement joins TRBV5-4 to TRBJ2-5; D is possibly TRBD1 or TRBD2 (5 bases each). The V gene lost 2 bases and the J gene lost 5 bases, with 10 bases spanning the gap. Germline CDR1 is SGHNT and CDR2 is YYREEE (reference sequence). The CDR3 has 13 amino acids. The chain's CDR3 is CASSLWGGETQYF. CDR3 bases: TGTGCCAGCAGCTTATGGGGCGGGGAGACCCAGTACTTC.

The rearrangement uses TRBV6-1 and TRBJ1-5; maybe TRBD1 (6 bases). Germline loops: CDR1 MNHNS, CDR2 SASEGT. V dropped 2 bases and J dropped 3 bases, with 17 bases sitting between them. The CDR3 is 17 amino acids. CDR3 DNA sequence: TGTGCCAGCAGTGAATGGGTAGGGGGATTCGACAATCAGCCCCAGCATTTT. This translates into CASSEWVGGFDNQPQHF.

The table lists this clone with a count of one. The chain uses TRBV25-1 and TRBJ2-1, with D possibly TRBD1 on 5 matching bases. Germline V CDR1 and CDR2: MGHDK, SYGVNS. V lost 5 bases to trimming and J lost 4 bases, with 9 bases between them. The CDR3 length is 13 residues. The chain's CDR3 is CASSRNRYNEQFF. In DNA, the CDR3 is TGTGCCAGCAGTCGAAACAGGTACAATGAGCAGTTCTTC.

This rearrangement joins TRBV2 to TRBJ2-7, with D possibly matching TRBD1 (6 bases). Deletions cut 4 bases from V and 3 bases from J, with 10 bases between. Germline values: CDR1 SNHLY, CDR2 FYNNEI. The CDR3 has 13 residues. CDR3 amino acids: CASSAGALYEQYF. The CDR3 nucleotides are TGTGCCAGCAGTGCAGGGGCTCTCTACGAGCAGTACTTC.

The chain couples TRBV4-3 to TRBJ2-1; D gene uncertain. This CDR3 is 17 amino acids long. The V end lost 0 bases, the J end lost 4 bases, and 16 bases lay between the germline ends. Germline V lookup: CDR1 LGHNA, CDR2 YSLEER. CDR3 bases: TGCGCCAGCAGCCAAGACTGGGTTGAGCGAGCGTACAATGAGCAGTTCTTC. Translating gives CASSQDWVERAYNEQFF.

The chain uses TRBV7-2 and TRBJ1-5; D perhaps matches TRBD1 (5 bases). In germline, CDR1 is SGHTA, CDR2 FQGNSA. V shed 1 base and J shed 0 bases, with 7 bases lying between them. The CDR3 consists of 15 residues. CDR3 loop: CASSLEGYSNQPQHF. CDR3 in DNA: TGTGCCAGCAGCTTAGAGGGGTATAGCAATCAGCCCCAGCATTTT.

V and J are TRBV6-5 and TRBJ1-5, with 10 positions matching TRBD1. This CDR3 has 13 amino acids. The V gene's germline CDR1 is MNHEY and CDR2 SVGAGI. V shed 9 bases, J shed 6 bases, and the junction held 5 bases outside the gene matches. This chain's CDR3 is CASSRDRGQPQHF. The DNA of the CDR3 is TGTGCCAGTTCCCGGGACAGGGGTCAGCCCCAGCATTTT.

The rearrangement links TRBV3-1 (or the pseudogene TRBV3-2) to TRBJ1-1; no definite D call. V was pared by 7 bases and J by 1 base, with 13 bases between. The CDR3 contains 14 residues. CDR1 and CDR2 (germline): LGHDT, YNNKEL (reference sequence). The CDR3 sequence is CASKRGGANTEAFF. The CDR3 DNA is TGTGCCAGCAAAAGAGGAGGAGCGAACACTGAAGCTTTCTTT.